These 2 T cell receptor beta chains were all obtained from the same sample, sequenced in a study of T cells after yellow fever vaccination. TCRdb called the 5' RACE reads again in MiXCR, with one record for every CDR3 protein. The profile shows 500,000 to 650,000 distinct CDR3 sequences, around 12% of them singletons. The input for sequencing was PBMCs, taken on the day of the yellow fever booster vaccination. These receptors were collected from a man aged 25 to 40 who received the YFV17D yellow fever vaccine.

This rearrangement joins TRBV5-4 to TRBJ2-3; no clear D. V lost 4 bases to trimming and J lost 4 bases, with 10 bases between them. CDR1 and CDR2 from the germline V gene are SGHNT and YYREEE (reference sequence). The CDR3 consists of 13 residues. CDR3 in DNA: TGTGCCAGCAGCCAAGTATCCGCAGATACGCAGTATTTT. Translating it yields CASSQVSADTQYF.

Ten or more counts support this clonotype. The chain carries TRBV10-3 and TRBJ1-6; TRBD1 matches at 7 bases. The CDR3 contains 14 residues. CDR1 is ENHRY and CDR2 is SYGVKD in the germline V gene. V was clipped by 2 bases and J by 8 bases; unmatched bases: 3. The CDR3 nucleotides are TGTGCCATCAGTGAGGGCCAGGGGGATTCACCCCTCCACTTT. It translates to CAISEGQGDSPLHF.